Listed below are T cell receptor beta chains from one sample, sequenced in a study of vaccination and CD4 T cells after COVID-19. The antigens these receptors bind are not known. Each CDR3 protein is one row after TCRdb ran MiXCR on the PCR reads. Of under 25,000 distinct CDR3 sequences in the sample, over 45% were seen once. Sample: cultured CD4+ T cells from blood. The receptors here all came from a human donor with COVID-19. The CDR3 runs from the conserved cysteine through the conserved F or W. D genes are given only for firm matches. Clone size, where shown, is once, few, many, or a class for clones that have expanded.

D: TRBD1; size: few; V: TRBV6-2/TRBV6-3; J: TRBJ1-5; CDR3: CASSLHRTGVGQPQHF; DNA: TGTGCCAGCAGTCTCCATAGGACAGGGGTCGGTCAGCCCCAGCATTTT
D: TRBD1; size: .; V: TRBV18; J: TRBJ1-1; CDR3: CASSPNHGTGMGNTEAFF; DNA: TGTGCCAGCTCACCAAATCATGGGACAGGTATGGGGAACACTGAAGCTTTCTTT
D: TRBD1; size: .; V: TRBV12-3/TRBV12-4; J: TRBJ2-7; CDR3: CASTPGGSSYEQYF; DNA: TGTGCCAGCACACCAGGGGGAAGCTCCTACGAGCAGTACTTC
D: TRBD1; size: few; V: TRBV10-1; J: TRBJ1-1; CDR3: CASSPGQTNTEAFF; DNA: TGCGCCAGCAGTCCGGGACAGACCAACACTGAAGCTTTCTTT
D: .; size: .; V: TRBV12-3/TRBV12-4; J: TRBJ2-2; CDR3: CASSSWGGGGELFF; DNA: TGTGCCAGCAGTTCGTGGGGGGGCGGCGGGGAGCTGTTTTTT
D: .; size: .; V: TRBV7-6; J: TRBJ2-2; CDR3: CASSLERWGGELFF; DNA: TGTGCCAGCAGCTTAGAACGGTGGGGCGGGGAGCTGTTTTTT
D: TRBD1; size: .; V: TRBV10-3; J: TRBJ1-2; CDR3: CAISRDREAYGYTF; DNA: TGTGCCATCAGTCGGGACAGGGAAGCCTATGGCTACACCTTC
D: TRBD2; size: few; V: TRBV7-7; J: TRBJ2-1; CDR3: CASSLERGAEQFF; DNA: TGTGCTAGCAGCTTAGAGCGGGGGGCTGAGCAGTTCTTC
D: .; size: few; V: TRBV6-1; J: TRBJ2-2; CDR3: CASRNSGGELFF; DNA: TGTGCCAGCCGTAATTCGGGGGGGGAGCTGTTTTTT
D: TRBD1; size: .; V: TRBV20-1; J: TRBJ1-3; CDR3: CSATDRGSGNTIYF; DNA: TGCAGTGCCACGGACAGGGGCTCTGGAAACACCATATATTTT
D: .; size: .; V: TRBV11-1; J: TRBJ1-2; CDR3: CASSTLGVGYTF; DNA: TGTGCCAGCAGCACCCTGGGGGTTGGCTACACCTTC
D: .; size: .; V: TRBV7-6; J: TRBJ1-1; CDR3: CASSPRGGGTEAFF; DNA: TGTGCCAGCAGCCCGCGGGGCGGAGGCACTGAAGCTTTCTTT
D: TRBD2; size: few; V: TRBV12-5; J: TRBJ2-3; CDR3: CASGQGTSGVTDTQYF; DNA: TGTGCTAGTGGTCAAGGGACTAGCGGGGTCACAGATACGCAGTATTTT
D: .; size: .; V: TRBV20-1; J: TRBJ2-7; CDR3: CSVPPGPSREQYF; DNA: TGCAGTGTCCCACCGGGTCCGTCGCGCGAGCAGTACTTC
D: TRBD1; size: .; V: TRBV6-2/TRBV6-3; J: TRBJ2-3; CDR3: CASSYGSGQITDTQYF; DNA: TGTGCCAGCAGTTACGGTTCGGGACAGATCACAGATACGCAGTATTTT
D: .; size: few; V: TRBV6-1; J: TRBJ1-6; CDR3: CASSPGFSGYSYNSPLHF; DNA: TGTGCCAGCAGCCCCGGGTTTTCAGGGTACTCCTATAATTCACCCCTCCACTTT
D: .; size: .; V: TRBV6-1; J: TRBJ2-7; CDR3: CASRQMANYEQYF; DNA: TGTGCCAGCAGGCAGATGGCCAACTACGAGCAGTACTTC
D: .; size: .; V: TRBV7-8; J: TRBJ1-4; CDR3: CASSEIATNEKLFF; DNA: TGTGCCAGCAGCGAAATAGCAACTAATGAAAAACTGTTTTTT
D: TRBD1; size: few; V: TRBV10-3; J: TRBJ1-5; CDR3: CAISESGQGGNQPQHF; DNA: TGTGCCATCAGTGAGTCGGGACAGGGGGGCAATCAGCCCCAGCATTTT
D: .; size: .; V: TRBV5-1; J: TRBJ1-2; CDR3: CASSLAGQVNYGYTF; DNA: TGCGCCAGCAGCTTGGCCGGGCAGGTTAACTATGGCTACACCTTC
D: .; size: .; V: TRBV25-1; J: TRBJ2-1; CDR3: CASSDGGVKNEQFF; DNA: TGTGCCAGCAGTGATGGTGGGGTAAAGAATGAGCAGTTCTTC
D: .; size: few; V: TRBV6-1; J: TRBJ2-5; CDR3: CANQTGTTQETQYF; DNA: TGTGCCAACCAGACAGGAACGACACAAGAGACCCAGTACTTC
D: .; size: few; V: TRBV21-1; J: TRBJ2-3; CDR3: CASLSPQGRHTDTQYF; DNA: TGTGCCAGCCTTTCCCCCCAGGGCAGGCACACAGATACGCAGTATTTT
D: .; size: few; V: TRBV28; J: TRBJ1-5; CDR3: CASSLQGPSSQPQHF; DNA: TGTGCCAGCAGTTTACAGGGGCCCTCCTCTCAGCCCCAGCATTTT
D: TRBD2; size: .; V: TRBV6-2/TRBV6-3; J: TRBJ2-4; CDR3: CASSSTSGGRRAKNIQYF; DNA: TGTGCCAGCAGCTCGACTAGCGGGGGACGCAGAGCCAAAAACATTCAGTACTTC
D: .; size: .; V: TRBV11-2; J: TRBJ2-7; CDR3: CASSSRGQGGTQYF; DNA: TGTGCCAGCAGCTCACGCGGACAGGGAGGGACGCAGTACTTC
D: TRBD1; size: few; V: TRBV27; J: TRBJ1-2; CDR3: CASSQRQGTMYTF; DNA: TGTGCCAGCAGCCAAAGACAGGGGACTATGTACACCTTC
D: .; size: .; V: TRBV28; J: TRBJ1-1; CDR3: CASSGTWNTEAFF; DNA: TGTGCCAGCAGTGGGACGTGGAACACTGAAGCTTTCTTT
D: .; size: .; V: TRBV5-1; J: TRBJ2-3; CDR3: CASSATGGLTDTQYF; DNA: TGCGCCAGCAGCGCGACTGGGGGGCTAACAGATACGCAGTATTTT
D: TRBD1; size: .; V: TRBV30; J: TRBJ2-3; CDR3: CADPSSQGGADTQYF; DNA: TGTGCCGATCCTTCGTCACAGGGGGGCGCAGATACGCAGTATTTT
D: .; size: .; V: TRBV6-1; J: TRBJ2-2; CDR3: CASQRTVYTGELFF; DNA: TGTGCCAGCCAACGGACAGTTTACACCGGGGAGCTGTTTTTT
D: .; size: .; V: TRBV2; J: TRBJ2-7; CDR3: CASSDVTIGSYEQYF; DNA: TGTGCCAGCAGTGACGTAACCATTGGCTCCTACGAGCAGTACTTC
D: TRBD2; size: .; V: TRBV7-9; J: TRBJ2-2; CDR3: CASSHGRGDTGELFF; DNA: TGTGCCAGCAGCCACGGGCGGGGGGACACCGGGGAGCTGTTTTTT